These 9 T cell receptor beta chains came from one sample sequenced in a study of OX40 agonist ivuxolimab in advanced cancers. Clones were read by immunoSEQ multiplex PCR, and TCRdb kept only the in-frame ones, dropping some. The data show around 67,000 clones, roughly 80% seen once. Material: CD4+ or CD8+ T cells sorted from blood, obtained in a trial of the OX40 agonist ivuxolimab. Receptors were obtained from an adult with an advanced solid tumor such as melanoma, head and neck, liver or kidney cancer.

The CDR3 sequence is CASSIEGTGELFF. The CDR3 DNA is TGTGCCAGTAGTATTGAAGGGACCGGGGAGCTGTTTTTT. This chain uses TRBV19 with TRBJ2-2, with unresolved D. CDR1 and CDR2 from the germline V gene are LNHDA and SQIVND (reference sequence). V was trimmed by 3 bases and J by 5 bases, leaving 7 bases between them. This CDR3 region has 13 residues.

The chain recombines TRBV6-1 with TRBJ1-1, with TRBD1 matching 7 bases. Germline trimming cut 6 bases from V and 6 bases from J; bases unmatched to any gene: 1. Germline-derived CDR1 and CDR2 are MNHNS and SASEGT. This CDR3 is built from 11 residues. The CDR3 nucleotides are TGTGCCAGCAGGCAGGGGGCTGAAGCTTTCTTT. This codes for CASRQGAEAFF.

This clone was recorded only once. The V call is TRBV6-4, the J call TRBJ2-2; unclear D gene. The ends were cut back, 6 bases at V and 6 bases at J, with 11 bases in the middle. Germline V lookup: CDR1 MRHNA, CDR2 SNTAGT. CDR3 length: 13 residues. The CDR3 sequence: CASSVDEAGELFF. CDR3 bases: TGTGCCAGCAGCGTGGACGAGGCCGGGGAGCTGTTTTTT.

This clone was observed once. The J gene is TRBJ1-2, the V gene TRBV5-6, with 9 bases fitting TRBD1. From germline, CDR1 is SGHDT and CDR2 YYEEEE. This CDR3 spans 16 amino acids. V shed 2 bases and J 6 bases; nucleotides not matched to a gene: 11. In nucleotides, the CDR3 is TGTGCCAGCAGCTTAATAACAGGGGGCGCAGGCCATGGCTACACCTTC. Its protein is CASSLITGGAGHGYTF. The whole variable domain, filled in from reference TRBV5-6 and TRBJ1-2, reads DAGVTQSPTHLIKTRGQQVTLRCSPKSGHDTVSWYQQALGQGPQFIFQYYEEEERQRGNFPDRFSGHQFPNYSSELNVNALLLGDSALYLCASSLITGGAGHGYTFGSGTRLTVV.

The V and J genes are TRBV25-1 and TRBJ2-5, with TRBD2 matching over 13 bases. V trimming: 10 bases; J trimming: 4 bases; junction bases outside the gene matches: 18. This CDR3 is built from 18 residues. Germline assignment: CDR1 MGHDK and CDR2 SYGVNS. The CDR3: CATASLAGGPSLVETQYF. CDR3 coding DNA: TGTGCCACGGCGTCACTAGCGGGGGGGCCCAGTTTAGTAGAGACCCAGTACTTC.

The chain has TRBV7-9 and TRBJ2-5; 9 nucleotides agree with TRBD1. V was clipped by 2 bases and J by 5 bases; unmatched bases: 3. Germline V gene sequence: CDR1 SEHNR, CDR2 FQNEAQ (reference sequence). The CDR3 contains 14 residues. CDR3 coding DNA: TGTGCCAGCAGCTTATACGGGACAGGGGAGACCCAGTACTTC. Protein product: CASSLYGTGETQYF.

The genes are TRBV5-1 and TRBJ1-1; TRBD1 might be the D (5 bases). The V gene lost 0 bases and the J gene lost 7 bases, with 16 bases spanning the gap. CDR1 and CDR2 from the germline V gene are SGHRS and YFSETQ. The length of the CDR3 is 15 residues. CDR3 loop: CASSLDLGTYFEAFF. CDR3 bases: TGCGCCAGCAGCTTGGATCTGGGGACCTATTTTGAAGCTTTCTTT.

The chain has TRBV21-1 and TRBJ2-1; TRBD2 is the table's D call and was not checked against the DNA. TRBV21-1 is marked as a pseudogene. The CDR3 is 12 amino acids. In DNA form, the CDR3 reads TGTGCCAGCAGCTCCTCGTCTAATGAGCAGTTCTTC. Translation gives CASSSSSNEQFF.

The chain employs TRBV7-2 and TRBJ1-1; the D gene is possibly TRBD1 (5 bases). This CDR3 contains 14 residues. V was shortened by 5 bases and J by 5 bases, with 15 bases between the two germline ends. CDR1 is SGHTA, CDR2 FQGNSA, per germline. CDR3 residues: CASSLLVKGTEAFF. Here the CDR3 DNA reads TGTGCCAGCAGCCTTCTGGTGAAGGGGACTGAAGCTTTCTTT.